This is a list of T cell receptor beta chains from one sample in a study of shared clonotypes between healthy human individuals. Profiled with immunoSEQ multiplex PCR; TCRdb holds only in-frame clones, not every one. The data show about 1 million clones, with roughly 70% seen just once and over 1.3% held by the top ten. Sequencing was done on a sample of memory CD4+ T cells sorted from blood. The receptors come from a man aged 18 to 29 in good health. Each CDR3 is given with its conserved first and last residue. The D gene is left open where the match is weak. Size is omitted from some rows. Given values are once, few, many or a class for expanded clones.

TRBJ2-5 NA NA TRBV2 CASSTLLGETQYF TGTGCCAGCAGTACCCTCCTGGGGGAGACCCAGTACTTC
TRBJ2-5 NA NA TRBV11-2 CASSLEGTNQETQYF TGTGCCAGCAGCTTAGAAGGGACGAACCAAGAGACCCAGTACTTC
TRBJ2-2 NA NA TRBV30 CAWSVGGELFF TGTGCCTGGAGTGTAGGAGGGGAGCTGTTTTTT
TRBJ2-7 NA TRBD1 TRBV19 CASSSQGANEQYF TGTGCCAGTAGTTCACAGGGGGCTAACGAGCAGTACTTC
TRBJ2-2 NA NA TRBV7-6 CASRHQGYGTGELFF TGTGCCAGCAGACACCAGGGTTATGGGACCGGGGAGCTGTTTTTT
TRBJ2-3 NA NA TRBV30 CAWSASKITDTQYF TGTGCCTGGAGTGCCAGCAAAATCACAGATACGCAGTATTTT
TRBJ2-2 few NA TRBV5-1 CASSQSSSANTGELFF TGCGCCAGCAGCCAAAGCAGTAGCGCGAACACCGGGGAGCTGTTTTTT
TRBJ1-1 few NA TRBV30 CAWSMGVMNTEAFF TGTGCCTGGAGTATGGGGGTAATGAACACTGAAGCTTTCTTT
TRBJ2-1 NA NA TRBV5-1 CASSLGSQGGQFF TGCGCCAGCAGCTTGGGCTCACAGGGCGGGCAGTTCTTC
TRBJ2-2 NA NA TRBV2 CASSGIGLSNTGELFF TGTGCCAGCAGTGGGATCGGGCTATCGAACACCGGGGAGCTGTTTTTT
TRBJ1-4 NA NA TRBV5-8 CASSLDIGLFF TGTGCCAGCAGCTTGGACATCGGACTGTTTTTT
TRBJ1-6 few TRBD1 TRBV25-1 CASSTTGEIRPLHF TGTGCCAGCAGTACTACAGGGGAAATCAGACCCCTCCACTTT
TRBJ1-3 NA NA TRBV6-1 CASRSGTTGNTIYF TGTGCCAGCAGATCCGGGACAACTGGAAACACCATATATTTT
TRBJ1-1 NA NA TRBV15 CATSTTPGQRAEAFF TGTGCCACCAGCACGACCCCGGGTCAAAGGGCTGAAGCTTTCTTT
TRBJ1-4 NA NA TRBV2 CATEFSIATNEKLFF TGTGCCACCGAGTTTTCCATTGCAACTAATGAAAAACTGTTTTTT
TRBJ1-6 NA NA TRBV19 CASTLSTAYNSPLHF TGTGCCAGTACTCTATCGACAGCCTATAATTCACCCCTCCACTTT
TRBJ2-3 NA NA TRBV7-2 CASSSGLRGSDTQYF TGTGCCAGCAGCTCGGGACTCAGGGGCTCAGATACGCAGTATTTT
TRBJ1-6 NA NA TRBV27 CASRLGGNSYNSPLHF TGTGCCAGCAGGCTCGGTGGCAACTCCTATAATTCACCCCTCCACTTT
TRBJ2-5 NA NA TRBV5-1 CASSLVGSGDRETQYF TGCGCCAGCAGCTTGGTCGGCTCGGGTGATAGGGAGACCCAGTACTTC
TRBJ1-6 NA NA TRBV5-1 CASTEQGPNSPLHF TGCGCCAGCACCGAACAGGGTCCAAATTCACCCCTCCACTTT
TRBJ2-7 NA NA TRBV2 CASSEARGPKSYEQYF TGTGCCAGCAGTGAAGCACGGGGGCCTAAATCCTACGAGCAGTACTTC
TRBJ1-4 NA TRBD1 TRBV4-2 CASSRDRGNEKLFF TGTGCCAGCAGCCGTGACAGGGGTAATGAAAAACTGTTTTTT
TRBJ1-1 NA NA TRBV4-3 CASSQDWGQGEAFF TGCGCCAGCAGCCAAGATTGGGGTCAGGGAGAAGCTTTCTTT
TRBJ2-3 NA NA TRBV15 CATSRDRNTQYF TGTGCCACCAGCAGAGATAGGAATACGCAGTATTTT